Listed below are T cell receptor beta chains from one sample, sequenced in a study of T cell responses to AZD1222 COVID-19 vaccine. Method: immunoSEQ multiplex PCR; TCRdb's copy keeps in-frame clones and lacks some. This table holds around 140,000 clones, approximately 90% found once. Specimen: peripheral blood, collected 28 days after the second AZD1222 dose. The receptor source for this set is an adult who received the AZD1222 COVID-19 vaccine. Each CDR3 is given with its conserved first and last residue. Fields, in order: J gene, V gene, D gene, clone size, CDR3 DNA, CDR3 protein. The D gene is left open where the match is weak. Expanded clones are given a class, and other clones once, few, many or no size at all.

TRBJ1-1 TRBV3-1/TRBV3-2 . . TGTGCCAGCAGCCCCCGAGCCGGCTTAACCGGAGCTTTCTTT CASSPRAGLTGAFF
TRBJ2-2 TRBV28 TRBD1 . TGTGCCAGCACTACTCCTTCCTTGACAGGGGGGCTGTTTTTT CASTTPSLTGGLFF
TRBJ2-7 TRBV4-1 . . TGCGCCAGCAGCCAAGACTGGCGGAACTCCTACGAGCAGTACTTC CASSQDWRNSYEQYF
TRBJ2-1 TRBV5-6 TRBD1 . TGTGCCAGCTGGGGACAGGGCAGGGGTGAGCAGTTCTTC CASWGQGRGEQFF
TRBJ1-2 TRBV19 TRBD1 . TGTGCCAGTAGTATAGCTCCCCGGACAGGGGGCATAGGAGGCTACACCTTC CASSIAPRTGGIGGYTF
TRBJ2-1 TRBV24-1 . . TGTGCCACCAGTGATTTGCAAGGGCAGGGTGAGGGCAATGAGCAGTTCTTC CATSDLQGQGEGNEQFF
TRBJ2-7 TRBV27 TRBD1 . TGTGCCAGCAGGTTAAGGCCCCTCTACAGGGGAACTCGGGACGAGCAGTACTTC CASRLRPLYRGTRDEQYF
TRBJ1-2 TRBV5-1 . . TGCGCCAGCAGCTTGGACGTCACACGACCCGGCTACACCTTC CASSLDVTRPGYTF
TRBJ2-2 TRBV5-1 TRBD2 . TGCGCCAGCAGCTTGGCCCCGGGAGGGACCGGGGAGCTGTTTTTT CASSLAPGGTGELFF
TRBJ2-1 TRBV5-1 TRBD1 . TGCGCCAGCAGCGAAAGGGGGCTATACAATGAGCAGTTCTTC CASSERGLYNEQFF
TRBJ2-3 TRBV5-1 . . TGCGCCAGCAGAGATGGAGGGCCTATCACAGATACGCAGTATTTT CASRDGGPITDTQYF
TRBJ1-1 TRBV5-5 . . TGTGCCAGCAGCTGGGCTATGAACACTGAAGCTTTCTTT CASSWAMNTEAFF
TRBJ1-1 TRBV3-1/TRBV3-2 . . TGTGCCAGCAGCCAAGGAGCGGCAGGGAGGGCTTTCTTT CASSQGAAGRAFF
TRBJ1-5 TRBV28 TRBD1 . TGTGCCAGCAGCCCTAACAGGGGTAGCAATCAGCCCCAGCATTTT CASSPNRGSNQPQHF
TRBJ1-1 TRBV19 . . TGTGCCAGTACCTGGACTGGACGGAGCATGAACACTGAAGCTTTCTTT CASTWTGRSMNTEAFF
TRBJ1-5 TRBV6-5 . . TGTGCCAGCAGCCCGGCCCATTATCAGCCCCAGCATTTT CASSPAHYQPQHF
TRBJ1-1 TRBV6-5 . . TGTGCCAGCAGGGTCTCGTATGCCACTGAAGCTTTCTTT CASRVSYATEAFF
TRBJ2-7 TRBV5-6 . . TGTGCCAGCAGCCCGCCGGGCCCGACGGAGCAGTACTTC CASSPPGPTEQYF
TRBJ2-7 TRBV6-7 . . TGTGCCAGCAGTAAAAGGTCCGGGGGAGGACGCTCCTACGAGCAGTACTTC CASSKRSGGGRSYEQYF
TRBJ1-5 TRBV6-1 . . TGTGCCAGCAGGTGGACAGTCACGGGTCAGCCCCAGCATTTT CASRWTVTGQPQHF
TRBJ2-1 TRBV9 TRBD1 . TGTGCCAGCAGCGTAGGACAGGGATACAATGAGCAGTTCTTC CASSVGQGYNEQFF
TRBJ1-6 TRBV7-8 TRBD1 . TGTGCCAGCAGCTTAGCGGACAGGGGTGTCGCACCCCTCCACTTT CASSLADRGVAPLHF
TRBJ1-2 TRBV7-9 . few TGTGCCAGCAGCTTAGAGGGGCACACCTTC CASSLEGHTF
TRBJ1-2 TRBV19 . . TGTGCCAGTAGTATCTGGGGCACCCAGAACTATGGCTACACCTTC CASSIWGTQNYGYTF
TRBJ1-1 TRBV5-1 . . TGCGCCAGCAGCTTGGTGGTTCAGGACACTGAAGCTTTCTTT CASSLVVQDTEAFF
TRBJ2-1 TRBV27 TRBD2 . TGTGCCAGCAGCCGTACGGGACTAGCGGGAGGGCCATGGTTCTTC CASSRTGLAGGPWFF
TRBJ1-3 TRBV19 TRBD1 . TGTGCCAGTTGGGACAGGGGGCGCGGAAACACCATATATTTT CASWDRGRGNTIYF
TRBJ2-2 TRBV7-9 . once TGTGCCAGCAGCACACCCGGGACGAACACCGGGGAGCTGTTTTTT CASSTPGTNTGELFF
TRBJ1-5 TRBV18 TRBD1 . TGTGCCAGCTCACCAGACAGGGATCAGCCCCAGCATTTT CASSPDRDQPQHF
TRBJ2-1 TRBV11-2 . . TGTGCCAGCAGCTTATCCAGAACCGGCCTGTCCTACAATGAGCAGTTCTTC CASSLSRTGLSYNEQFF